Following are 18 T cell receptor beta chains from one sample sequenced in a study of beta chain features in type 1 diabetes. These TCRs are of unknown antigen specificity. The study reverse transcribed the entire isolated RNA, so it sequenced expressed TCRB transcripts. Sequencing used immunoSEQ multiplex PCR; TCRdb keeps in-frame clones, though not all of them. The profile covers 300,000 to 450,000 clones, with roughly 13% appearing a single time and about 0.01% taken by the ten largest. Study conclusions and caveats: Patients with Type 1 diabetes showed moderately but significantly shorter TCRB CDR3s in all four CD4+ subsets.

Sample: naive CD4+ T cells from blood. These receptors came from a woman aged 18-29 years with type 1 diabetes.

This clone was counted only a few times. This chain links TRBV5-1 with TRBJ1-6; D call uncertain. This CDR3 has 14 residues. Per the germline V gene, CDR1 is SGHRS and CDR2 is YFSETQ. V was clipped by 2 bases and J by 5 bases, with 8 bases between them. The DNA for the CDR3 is TGCGCCAGCAGCTTTATCGGGGATAATTCACCCCTCCACTTT. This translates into CASSFIGDNSPLHF.

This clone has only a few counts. CDR3 residues: CASSLRAGGETQYF. The CDR3 nucleotides read TGCGCCAGCAGCTTAAGGGCAGGGGGAGAGACCCAGTACTTC. V gene TRBV5-1 combines with J gene TRBJ2-5, with TRBD1 matching 7 bases. The germline V gene encodes CDR1 SGHRS and CDR2 YFSETQ. The CDR3 extends over 14 amino acids. J lost 4 bases, V lost 2 bases, and 5 bases had no gene match.

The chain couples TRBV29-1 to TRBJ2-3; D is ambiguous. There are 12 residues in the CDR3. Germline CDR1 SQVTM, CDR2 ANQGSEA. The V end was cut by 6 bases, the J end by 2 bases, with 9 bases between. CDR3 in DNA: TGCAGCGTAATTAGATACACAGATACGCAGTATTTT. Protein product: CSVIRYTDTQYF.

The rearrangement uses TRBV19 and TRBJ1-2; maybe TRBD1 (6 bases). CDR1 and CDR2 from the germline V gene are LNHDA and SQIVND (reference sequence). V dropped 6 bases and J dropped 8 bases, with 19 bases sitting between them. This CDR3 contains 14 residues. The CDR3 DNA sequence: TGTGCCAGTAGAAACCAGGGGCCCAATGTAGGCTACACCTTC. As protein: CASRNQGPNVGYTF. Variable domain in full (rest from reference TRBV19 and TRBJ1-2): DGGITQSPKYLFRKEGQNVTLSCEQNLNHDAMYWYRQDPGQGLRLIYYSQIVNDFQKGDIAEGYSVSREKKESFPLTVTSAQKNPTAFYLCASRNQGPNVGYTFGSGTRLTVV.

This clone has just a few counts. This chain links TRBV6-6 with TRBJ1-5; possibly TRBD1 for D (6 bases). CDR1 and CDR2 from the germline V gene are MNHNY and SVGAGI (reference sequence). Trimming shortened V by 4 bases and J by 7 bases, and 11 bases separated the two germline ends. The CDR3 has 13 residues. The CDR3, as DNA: TGTGCCAGCAGTTCACAGGGAGTCCAGCCCCAGCATTTT. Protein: CASSSQGVQPQHF.

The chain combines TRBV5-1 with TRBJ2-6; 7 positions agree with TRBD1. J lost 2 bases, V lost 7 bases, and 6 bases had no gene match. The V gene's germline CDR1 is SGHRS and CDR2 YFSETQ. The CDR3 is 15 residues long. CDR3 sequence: CASSITGAGANVLTF. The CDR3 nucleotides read TGCGCCAGCTCCATTACAGGGGCTGGGGCCAACGTCCTGACTTTC.

DNA for the CDR3: TGTGCCAGCAGTGAGAGGAAACCAGGGGGAGACCCAGATACGCAGTATTTT. The encoded protein is CASSERKPGGDPDTQYF. The chain carries TRBV25-1 and TRBJ2-3; 7 bases are a match to TRBD1. The germline CDR1 and CDR2 sequences are MGHDK and SYGVNS. The J segment lost 4 bases and the V segment lost 3 bases, leaving 13 bases of the junction unmatched. The CDR3 has 17 residues.

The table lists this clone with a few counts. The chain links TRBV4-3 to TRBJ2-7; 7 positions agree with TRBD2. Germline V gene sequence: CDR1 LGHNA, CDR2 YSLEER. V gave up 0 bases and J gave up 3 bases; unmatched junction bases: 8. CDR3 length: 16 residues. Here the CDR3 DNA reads TGCGCCAGCAGCCAAGACGTAGGGACTAAGTTCTACGAGCAGTACTTC. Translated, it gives CASSQDVGTKFYEQYF.

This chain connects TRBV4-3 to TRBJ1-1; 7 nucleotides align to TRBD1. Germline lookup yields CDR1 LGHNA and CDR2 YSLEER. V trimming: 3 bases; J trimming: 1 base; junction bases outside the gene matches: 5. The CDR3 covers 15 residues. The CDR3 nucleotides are TGCGCCAGCAGCCAGGGGGACAGAACGAACACTGAAGCTTTCTTT. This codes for CASSQGDRTNTEAFF.

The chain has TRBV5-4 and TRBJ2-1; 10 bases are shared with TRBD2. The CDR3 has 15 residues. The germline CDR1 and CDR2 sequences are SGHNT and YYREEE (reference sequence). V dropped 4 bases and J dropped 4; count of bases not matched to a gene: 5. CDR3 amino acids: CASSISGGEYNEQFF. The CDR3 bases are TGTGCCAGCAGCATAAGCGGGGGGGAGTACAATGAGCAGTTCTTC.

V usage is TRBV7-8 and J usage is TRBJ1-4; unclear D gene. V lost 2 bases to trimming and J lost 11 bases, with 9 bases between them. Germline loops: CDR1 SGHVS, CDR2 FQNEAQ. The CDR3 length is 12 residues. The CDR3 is CASSLLSGKLFF. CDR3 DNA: TGTGCCAGCAGCTTATTGAGCGGCAAACTGTTTTTT.

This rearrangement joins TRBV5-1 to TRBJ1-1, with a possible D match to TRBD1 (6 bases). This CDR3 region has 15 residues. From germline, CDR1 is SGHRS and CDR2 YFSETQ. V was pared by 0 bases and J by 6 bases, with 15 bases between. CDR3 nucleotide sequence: TGCGCCAGCAGCTTGGACGGGGGGGGGCGGGCTGAAGCTTTCTTT. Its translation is CASSLDGGGRAEAFF. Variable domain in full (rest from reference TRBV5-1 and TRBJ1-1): KAGVTQTPRYLIKTRGQQVTLSCSPISGHRSVSWYQQTPGQGLQFLFEYFSETQRNKGNFPGRFSGRQFSNSRSEMNVSTLELGDSALYLCASSLDGGGRAEAFFGQGTRLTVV.

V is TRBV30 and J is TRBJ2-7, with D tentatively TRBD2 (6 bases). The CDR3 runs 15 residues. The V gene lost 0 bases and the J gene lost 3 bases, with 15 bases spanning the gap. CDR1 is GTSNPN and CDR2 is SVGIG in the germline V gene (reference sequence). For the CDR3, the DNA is TGTGCCTGGAGTGTCACGGGACTTTTGATCTACGAGCAGTACTTC. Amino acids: CAWSVTGLLIYEQYF. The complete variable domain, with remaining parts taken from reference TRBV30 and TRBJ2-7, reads SQTIHQWPATLVQPVGSPLSLECTVEGTSNPNLYWYRQAAGRGLQLLFYSVGIGQISSEVPQNLSASRPQDRQFILSSKKLLLSDSGFYLCAWSVTGLLIYEQYFGPGTRLTVT.

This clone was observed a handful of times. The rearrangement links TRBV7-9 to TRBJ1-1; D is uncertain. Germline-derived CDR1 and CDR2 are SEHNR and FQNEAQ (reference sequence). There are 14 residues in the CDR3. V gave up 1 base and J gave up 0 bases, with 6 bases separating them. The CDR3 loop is CASSLGLMNTEAFF. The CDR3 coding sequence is TGTGCCAGCAGCTTAGGGCTCATGAACACTGAAGCTTTCTTT.

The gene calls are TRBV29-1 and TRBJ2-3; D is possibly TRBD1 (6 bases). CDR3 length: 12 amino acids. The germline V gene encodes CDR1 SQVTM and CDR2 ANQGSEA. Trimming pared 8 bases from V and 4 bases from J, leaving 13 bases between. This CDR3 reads CSTLQGSDTQYF. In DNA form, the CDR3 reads TGCAGCACCCTACAGGGATCAGATACGCAGTATTTT.

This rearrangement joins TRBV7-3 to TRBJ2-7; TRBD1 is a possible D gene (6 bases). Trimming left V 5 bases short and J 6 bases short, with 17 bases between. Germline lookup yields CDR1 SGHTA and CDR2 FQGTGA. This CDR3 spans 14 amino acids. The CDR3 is CASSLTGPGSEQYF. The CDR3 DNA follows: TGTGCCAGCAGCCTGACAGGTCCGGGCAGCGAGCAGTACTTC.

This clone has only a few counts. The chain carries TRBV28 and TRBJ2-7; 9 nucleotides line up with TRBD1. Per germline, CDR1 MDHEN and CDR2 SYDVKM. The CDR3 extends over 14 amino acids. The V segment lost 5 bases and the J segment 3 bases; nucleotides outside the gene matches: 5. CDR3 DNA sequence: TGTGCCAGCAGTGGGGGACAGGGCCTCTACGAGCAGTACTTC. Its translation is CASSGGQGLYEQYF.

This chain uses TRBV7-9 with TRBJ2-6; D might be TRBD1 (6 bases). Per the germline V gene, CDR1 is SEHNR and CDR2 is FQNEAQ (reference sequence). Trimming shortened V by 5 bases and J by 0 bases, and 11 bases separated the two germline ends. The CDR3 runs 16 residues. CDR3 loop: CASSQGTLSGANVLTF. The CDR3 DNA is TGTGCCAGCAGCCAAGGGACACTCTCTGGGGCCAACGTCCTGACTTTC.